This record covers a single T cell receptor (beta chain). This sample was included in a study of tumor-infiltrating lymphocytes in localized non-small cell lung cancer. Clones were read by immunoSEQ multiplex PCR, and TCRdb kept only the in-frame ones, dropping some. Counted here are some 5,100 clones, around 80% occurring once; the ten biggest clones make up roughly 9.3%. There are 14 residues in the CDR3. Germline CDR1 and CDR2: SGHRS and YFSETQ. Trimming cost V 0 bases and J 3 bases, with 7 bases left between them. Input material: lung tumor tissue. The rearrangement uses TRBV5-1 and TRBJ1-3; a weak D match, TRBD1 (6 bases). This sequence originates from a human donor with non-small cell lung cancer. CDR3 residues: CASSLGTVGNTIYF. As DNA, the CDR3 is TGCGCCAGCAGCTTGGGGACAGTTGGAAACACCATATATTTT.